This note documents a single TCR beta chain sequence. The source of the sample is a study of cytomegalovirus exposure and HLA in healthy donors. Amplification used 60 Vbeta primers and 13 Jbeta primers. The protocol was immunoSEQ multiplex PCR, while the TCRdb copy is restricted to in-frame clones and leaves out a portion. The sample yields over 100,000 clones, roughly 69% seen once. With V trimmed by 4 bases and J by 0 bases, 10 bases remained unmatched. The CDR3 extends over 17 amino acids. Germline loops: CDR1 SQVTM, CDR2 ANQGSEA. This clonotype was obtained from a woman in her 70s in good health and CMV-seropositive. Specimen: PBMCs. The V call is TRBV29-1, the J call TRBJ1-1; 11 nucleotides match TRBD1. The DNA for the CDR3 is TGCAGCGTTGTCGGGGACAGGGGGTCGATAGTGAACACTGAAGCTTTCTTT. Protein: CSVVGDRGSIVNTEAFF.